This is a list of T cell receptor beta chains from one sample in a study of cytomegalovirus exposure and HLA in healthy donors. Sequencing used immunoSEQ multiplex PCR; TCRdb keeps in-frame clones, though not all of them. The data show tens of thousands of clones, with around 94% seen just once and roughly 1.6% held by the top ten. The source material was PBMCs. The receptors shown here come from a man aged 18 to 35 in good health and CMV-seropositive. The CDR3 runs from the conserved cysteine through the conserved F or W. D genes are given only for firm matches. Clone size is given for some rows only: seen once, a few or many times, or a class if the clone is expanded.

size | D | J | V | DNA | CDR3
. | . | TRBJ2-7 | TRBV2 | TGTGCCAGCAGCCCCCTTTCACGGGGCGAGCAGTACTTC | CASSPLSRGEQYF
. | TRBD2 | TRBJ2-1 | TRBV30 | TGTGCCTGGAGTGCGCAACGAGTAGCGGGTGGGTATGAGCAGTTCTTC | CAWSAQRVAGGYEQFF
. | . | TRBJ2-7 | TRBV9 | TGTGCCAGCAGTGAGGGAGAGCAGTACTTC | CASSEGEQYF
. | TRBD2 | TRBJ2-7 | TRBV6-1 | TGTGCCAGCAGTGGGAGACTAGCGGGAAATGACTACGAGCAGTACTTC | CASSGRLAGNDYEQYF
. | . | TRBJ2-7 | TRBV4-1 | TGCGCCAGCAGCCAACTACATGGCGGGGCCGTACAGCAGTACTTC | CASSQLHGGAVQQYF
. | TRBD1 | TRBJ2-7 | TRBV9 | TGTGCCAGCAGCGGGACAGGGGACGAGCAGTACTTC | CASSGTGDEQYF
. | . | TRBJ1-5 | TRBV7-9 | TGTGCCAGCAGTACTGCAGGCCTAAATCAGCCCCAGCATTTT | CASSTAGLNQPQHF
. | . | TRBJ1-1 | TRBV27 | TGTGCCAGCAGTGAATCGCGGGTGCGGCCCACTGAAGCTTTCTTT | CASSESRVRPTEAFF
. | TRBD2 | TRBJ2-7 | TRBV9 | TGTGCCAGCAGCGTCCGAGCGGGAGGGCCGGGAGAGCAGTACTTC | CASSVRAGGPGEQYF
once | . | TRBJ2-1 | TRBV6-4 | TGTGCCAGCAGACAGGGATACGAGCAGTTCTTC | CASRQGYEQFF
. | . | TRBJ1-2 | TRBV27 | TGTGCCAGCAGTTTCTCACAGGGTCGCGGCTACACCTTC | CASSFSQGRGYTF
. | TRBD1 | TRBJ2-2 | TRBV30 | TGTGCCTGGAGTTCCGACAGGGCCGGGGAGCTGTTTTTT | CAWSSDRAGELFF
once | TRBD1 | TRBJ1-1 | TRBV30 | TGTGCCTGGATTTCAGGGGGGCACACTGAAGCTTTCTTT | CAWISGGHTEAFF
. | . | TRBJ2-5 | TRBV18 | TGTGCCAGCTCACGTAACAAACAGGGACGGGAGACCCAGTACTTC | CASSRNKQGRETQYF
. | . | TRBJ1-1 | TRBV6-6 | TGTGCCAGCAGTTTCAGACAGGCGAACACTGAAGCTTTCTTT | CASSFRQANTEAFF
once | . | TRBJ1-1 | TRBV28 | TGTGCCAGCAGCGAGGTAATCACTGAAGCTTTCTTT | CASSEVITEAFF
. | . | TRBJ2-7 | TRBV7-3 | TGTGCCAGCAGCTTATCGGCCGGAGCCTACGAGCAGTACTTC | CASSLSAGAYEQYF
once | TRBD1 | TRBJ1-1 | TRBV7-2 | TGTGCCAGCAGCTTAGTTGGGACAGCCAGGAACACTGAAGCTTTCTTT | CASSLVGTARNTEAFF
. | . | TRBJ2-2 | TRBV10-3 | TGTGCCATCAGTAAGGGGGAGTCGTACACCGGGGAGCTGTTTTTT | CAISKGESYTGELFF
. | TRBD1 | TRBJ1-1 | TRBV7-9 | TGTGCCAGCAGCGGGACAGGGGGCAGGACTGAAGCTTTCTTT | CASSGTGGRTEAFF
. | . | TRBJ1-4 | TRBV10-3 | TGTGCCATCAGTGAAGCAAGGGGTATAGTCCCTAATGAAAAACTGTTTTTT | CAISEARGIVPNEKLFF
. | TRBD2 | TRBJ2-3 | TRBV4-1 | TGCGCCAGCAGCCAAGAGCTAGCGGCTAGCACAGATACGCAGTATTTT | CASSQELAASTDTQYF
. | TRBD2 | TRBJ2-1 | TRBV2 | TGTGCCAGCAAGAGGACTAGCCATTTAGGCTCCTACAATGAGCAGTTCTTC | CASKRTSHLGSYNEQFF
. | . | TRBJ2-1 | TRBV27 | TGTGCCAGCAGTTTACAAGGGGTTTATGAGCAGTTCTTC | CASSLQGVYEQFF
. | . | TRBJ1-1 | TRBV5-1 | TGCGCCAGCACCCAGGACAGACTCACTGAAGCTTTCTTT | CASTQDRLTEAFF
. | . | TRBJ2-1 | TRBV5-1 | TGCGCCAGCAGCCCCGGACAGGGAGGGGAGCAGTTCTTC | CASSPGQGGEQFF
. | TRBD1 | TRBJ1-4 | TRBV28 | TGTGCCAGCAGTATTCCGGGACAGCCTAATGAAAAACTGTTTTTT | CASSIPGQPNEKLFF
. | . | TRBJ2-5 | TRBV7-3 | TGTGCCAGCAGCCCAGGGGGGTACCAAGAGACCCAGTACTTC | CASSPGGYQETQYF
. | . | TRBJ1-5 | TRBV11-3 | TGTGCCAGCAGCTCCTTAGCAGCAGGGTCGGGAGGCAATCAGCCCCAGCATTTT | CASSSLAAGSGGNQPQHF
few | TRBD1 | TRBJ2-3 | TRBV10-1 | TGCGCCAGCAGTTACCTCCGGGACAGGGGGCTCGATACGCAGTATTTT | CASSYLRDRGLDTQYF
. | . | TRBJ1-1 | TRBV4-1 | TGCGCCAGCAGCCTCCGGGTTGCGGCTTCGAACACTGAAGCTTTCTTT | CASSLRVAASNTEAFF
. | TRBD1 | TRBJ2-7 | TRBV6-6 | TGTGCCAGCAGTTTTAAGGGACAGTTGATGGCCTACGAGCAGTACTTC | CASSFKGQLMAYEQYF
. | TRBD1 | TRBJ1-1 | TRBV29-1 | TGCAGCGTAAGGGGGGATCCAGGGGGCAGGTACACTGAAGCTTTCTTT | CSVRGDPGGRYTEAFF
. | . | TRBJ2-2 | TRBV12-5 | TGTGCTAGTGGCCCAGGGTACACCGGGGAGCTGTTTTTT | CASGPGYTGELFF
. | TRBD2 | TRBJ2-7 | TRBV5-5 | TGTGCCAGCAGCCTGGCGGGGGGCACTTTCGAGCAGTACTTC | CASSLAGGTFEQYF
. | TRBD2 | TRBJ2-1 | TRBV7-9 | TGTGCCAGCAGCTTAGGCGGGGGATCCTACAATGAGCAGTTCTTC | CASSLGGGSYNEQFF
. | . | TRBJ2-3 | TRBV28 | TGTGCCATCCACCCCTCGGGATCCTACACAGATACGCAGTATTTT | CAIHPSGSYTDTQYF
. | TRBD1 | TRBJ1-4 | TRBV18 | TGTGCCAGCTCACCAAGGGCAGGGGGTGCAACTAATGAAAAACTGTTTTTT | CASSPRAGGATNEKLFF
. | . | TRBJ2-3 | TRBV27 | TGTGCCAGCAGTCTTCAGGGTGTAGCCTATAGCACAGATACGCAGTATTTT | CASSLQGVAYSTDTQYF
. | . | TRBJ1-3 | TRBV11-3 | TGTGCCAGCAGCCGACGCGGGGGAAACACCATATATTTT | CASSRRGGNTIYF
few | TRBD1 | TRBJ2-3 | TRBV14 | TGTGCCAGCAGCCCGACAGGGGGTCAATCAGATACGCAGTATTTT | CASSPTGGQSDTQYF
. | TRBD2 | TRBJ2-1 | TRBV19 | TGTGCCAGTAGTCCTGGACTAGCGGGAGGGGATGAGCAGTTCTTC | CASSPGLAGGDEQFF
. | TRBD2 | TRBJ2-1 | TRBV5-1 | TGCGCCAGCAGACCCGGTGGGGCTAGCGGGAGCGAATCGTACAATGAGCAGTTCTTC | CASRPGGASGSESYNEQFF
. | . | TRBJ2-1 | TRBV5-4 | TGTGCCAGCAGCTTGGACAGGGACAATGAGCAGTTCTTC | CASSLDRDNEQFF
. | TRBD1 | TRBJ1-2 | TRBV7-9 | TGTGCCAGCACCACGTCGATATTGGGGGACAGGGACAACTATGGCTACACCTTC | CASTTSILGDRDNYGYTF
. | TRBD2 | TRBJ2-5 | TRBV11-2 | TGTGCCAGCAGCAGGGGAGGTAGCGGGAGGTATACTCAAGAGACCCAGTACTTC | CASSRGGSGRYTQETQYF
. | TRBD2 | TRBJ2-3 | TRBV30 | TGTGCCTGGAGTGTTCGACCGGGACTAGCGGGACTGTCGACGCAGTATTTT | CAWSVRPGLAGLSTQYF
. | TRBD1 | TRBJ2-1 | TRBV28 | TGTGCCAGCAGCCCCCCAGGGGGCAAGTCTTACAATGAGCAGTTCTTC | CASSPPGGKSYNEQFF
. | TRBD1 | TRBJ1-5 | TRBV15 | TGTGCCACCAGCAGAGCATTGGACAGGCCTGATCAGCCCCAGCATTTT | CATSRALDRPDQPQHF
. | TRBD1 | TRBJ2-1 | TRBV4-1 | TGCGCCAGCAGCCAATGGGGACAGAACTACAATGAGCAGTTCTTC | CASSQWGQNYNEQFF
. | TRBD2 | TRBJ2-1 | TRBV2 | TGTGCCAGCAGTGCCCCGAGGAGCGGGAGTGACAATGAGCAGTTCTTC | CASSAPRSGSDNEQFF
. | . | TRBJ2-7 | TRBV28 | TGTGCCAGCACTCGCGCGGGGCTTCGGGAGCAGTACTTC | CASTRAGLREQYF
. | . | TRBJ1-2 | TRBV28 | TGTGCCAGCAGTTTATCTAGCGCGCACTATGGCTACACCTTC | CASSLSSAHYGYTF